This TCR beta chain was recovered during a study of blood T cell repertoires in COVID-19. Study details: COVID-19 samples collected from the United States, Italy and Spain covered acute and convalescent phases. PBMCs, B-cell-depleted T cells, or T cells provided the cDNA or gDNA that made up the material.

Participant age was 18 to 89 years, and participants resided in approximately 25 US areas. Donors were grouped by their self-reported clinical history. TCRdb's copy holds only in-frame clones and misses some; the assay was immunoSEQ multiplex PCR. This sample has roughly 500,000 clones, with more than 75% found just once. The trim removed 6 bases at V and 6 bases at J, leaving 4 bases unmatched. Germline assignment: CDR1 ENHRY and CDR2 SYGVKD. CDR3 length equals 14 residues. The origin of this receptor is a woman aged 40 to 50 who had recovered from COVID-19. Sequenced sample: PBMCs or T cells enriched from blood (not recorded which). The chain employs TRBV10-3 and TRBJ1-6; TRBD1 agrees at 8 bases. The CDR3 reads CAIRTGDGNSPLHF. In DNA form, the CDR3 reads TGTGCCATCAGGACAGGGGACGGTAATTCACCCCTCCACTTT.